This entry lists 13 T cell receptor beta chains sequenced from one sample in a study of neurological immune-mediated disorders. TCRdb reanalysed the 5' RACE reads using MiXCR and keeps one entry per CDR3 protein. The table lists around 130,000 distinct CDR3 sequences, about 3.4% of them singletons. Sample: PBMCs. These TCRs come from a woman aged 25 to 39 with multiple sclerosis.

This clonotype was counted ten times or more. The chain links TRBV5-1 to TRBJ2-3; the match to TRBD1 covers 7 bases. The CDR3 is made up of 13 amino acids. The J segment lost 9 bases and the V segment lost 0 bases, leaving 4 bases of the junction unmatched. Per germline, CDR1 SGHRS and CDR2 YFSETQ. The CDR3 DNA reads TGCGCCAGCAGCTTGGACACAGGGGAGACGCAGTATTTT. As protein: CASSLDTGETQYF. Complete variable domain (other parts from reference TRBV5-1 and TRBJ2-3): KAGVTQTPRYLIKTRGQQVTLSCSPISGHRSVSWYQQTPGQGLQFLFEYFSETQRNKGNFPGRFSGRQFSNSRSEMNVSTLELGDSALYLCASSLDTGETQYFGPGTRLTVL.

This clonotype was counted many times. The chain has TRBV5-1 and TRBJ2-1; 7 nucleotides align to TRBD1. Germline V CDR1 and CDR2: SGHRS, YFSETQ. The CDR3 totals 14 residues. V dropped 0 bases and J dropped 4; count of bases not matched to a gene: 1. CDR3 in DNA: TGCGCCAGCAGCTTGGAGGACAGGTACAATGAGCAGTTCTTC. Protein sequence: CASSLEDRYNEQFF.

This clonotype was observed many times. This chain joins TRBV6-5 and TRBJ2-5, with 7 positions matching TRBD1. CDR1 and CDR2 from the germline V gene are MNHEY and SVGAGI. V lost 7 bases, J lost 0 bases, and 14 bases stayed unmatched. The CDR3 totals 17 residues. CDR3: CASKDARTGKYQETQYF. The CDR3 DNA is TGTGCCAGCAAAGATGCTAGGACAGGAAAGTACCAAGAGACCCAGTACTTC.

This clonotype was seen ten or more times. The V and J genes are TRBV12-3 or TRBV12-4 and TRBJ1-5; D unclear. The ends were cut back, 5 bases at V and 0 bases at J, with 8 bases in the middle. This CDR3 has 14 residues. The CDR3 nucleotides read TGTGCCAGCAGTCCAAGCGGTAGCAATCAGCCCCAGCATTTT. It yields the protein CASSPSGSNQPQHF.

This clonotype was counted at least ten times. The CDR3 DNA follows: TGTGCCAGCAGCTTCACTAGCGGATTTGACAATGAGCAGTTCTTC. Translated, it gives CASSFTSGFDNEQFF. J is TRBJ2-1 and V is TRBV7-8; 8 bases are a match to TRBD2. J was trimmed by 5 bases and V by 3 bases; bases with no gene match: 6. This CDR3 region has 15 residues. Per the germline V gene, CDR1 is SGHVS and CDR2 is FQNEAQ.

This clonotype was counted many times. The chain couples TRBV5-1 to TRBJ2-1, with 7 bases matching TRBD2. Germline CDR1 SGHRS, CDR2 YFSETQ. This CDR3 is 15 amino acids long. The V gene end was trimmed by 6 bases and the J gene end by 8 bases; junction bases not matched to a gene: 14. DNA of the CDR3: TGCGCCAGCAACGGGGGAGGGCCGGTAAGCGATGAGCAGTTCTTC. Encoded protein: CASNGGGPVSDEQFF.

This clonotype has at least ten counts. CDR3 residues: CASSEGTITDTQYF. In DNA, the CDR3 is TGTGCCAGCAGTGAAGGGACCATCACAGATACGCAGTATTTT. This sequence joins TRBV25-1 and TRBJ2-3, with D possibly called TRBD1 or TRBD2 (5 bases each). V lost 2 bases to trimming and J lost 2 bases, with 8 bases between them. CDR3 length equals 14 residues. The germline gives CDR1 MGHDK, CDR2 SYGVNS.

This clonotype was seen many times. The gene calls are TRBV5-1 and TRBJ1-1; possible D gene TRBD1, 6 bases. Germline CDR1 SGHRS, CDR2 YFSETQ. This CDR3 has 13 amino acids. Trimming left V 4 bases short and J 1 base short, with 8 bases between. CDR3 bases: TGCGCCAGCAGCCGACAGGCGAACACTGAAGCTTTCTTT. Translated: CASSRQANTEAFF.

As regards this clonotype: Since a much larger clone is just one base distant, this may be a read error. This chain connects TRBV7-2 to TRBJ2-2; D not resolved. CDR3 length: 14 residues. Germline-derived CDR1 and CDR2 are SGHTA and FQGNSA. The DNA of the CDR3 is TGTGCCAGCAGCTTCGAACGGAACAACGGGGAGCTGTTTTTT. Amino acids: CASSFERNNGELFF.

This clonotype was recorded at least ten times. The chain carries TRBV7-2 and TRBJ2-1; no reliable D call. V was cut by 5 bases and J by 13 bases, with 12 bases left in between. CDR3 length: 11 amino acids. Germline V gene data show CDR1 as SGHTA and CDR2 as FQGNSA. The CDR3 region has the DNA TGTGCCAGCAGCGAACCTAGAGTTCAGTTCTTC. Its translation is CASSEPRVQFF.

This clonotype was seen many times. The chain uses TRBV29-1 and TRBJ2-1; possible D gene TRBD2, 6 bases. CDR1 SQVTM and CDR2 ANQGSEA come from the germline V gene. This CDR3 comprises 12 residues. Trimming removed 6 bases from V and 8 bases from J, with 14 bases in between. CDR3 residues: CSVGGPGDEQFF. CDR3 nucleotide sequence: TGCAGCGTCGGGGGTCCGGGCGATGAGCAGTTCTTC.

Many counts were recorded for this clonotype. The chain carries TRBV19 and TRBJ2-7; the D gene is possibly TRBD1 (6 bases). The CDR3 loop spans 14 amino acids. The V end lost 4 bases, the J end lost 2 bases, and 12 bases lay between the germline ends. CDR1 LNHDA and CDR2 SQIVND come from the germline V gene (reference sequence). CDR3 bases: TGTGCCAGTAGTAGCTGGGACACCACCTACGAGCAGTACTTC. It specifies CASSSWDTTYEQYF.

This clonotype was counted ten times or more. The rearrangement links TRBV29-1 to TRBJ2-7, with D hard to call. Trimming cost V 4 bases and J 5 bases, with 18 bases left between them. The CDR3 runs to 14 residues. Germline V lookup: CDR1 SQVTM, CDR2 ANQGSEA. In DNA form, the CDR3 reads TGCAGCGTTGTGCTCCCTGGCAGTTGGGACGAGCAGTACTTC. This codes for CSVVLPGSWDEQYF.